The subject of this entry is one T cell receptor beta chain. This sample is drawn from a study of blood T cell repertoires in COVID-19. Study-wide context: The United States, Italy and Spain provided the acute and convalescent COVID-19 samples. From T cells, B-cell-depleted T cells, or PBMCs came the material, which was cDNA or gDNA.

Authors' data handling: Amplifying reference gene primers gave estimates of nucleated cell counts. Clones were read by immunoSEQ multiplex PCR, and TCRdb kept only the in-frame ones, dropping some. V and J calls and clone size are given by that table; D and trimming were obtained from the DNA. The sample has 120,000 to 150,000 clones; about 84% are singletons. The CDR3 sequence is 13 residues long. Trimming shortened V by 1 base and J by 7 bases, and 8 bases separated the two germline ends. CDR1 is SGHNT, CDR2 YENEEA, per germline. The chain combines TRBV11-3 with TRBJ2-1; D not certain. The specimen was peripheral blood. This TCR was recovered from a woman aged 50 to 60 with acute or convalescent COVID-19. CDR3 DNA sequence: TGTGCCAGCAGCTTAGGAAGCCGTAATGAGCAGTTCTTC. This sequence encodes CASSLGSRNEQFF.